The next 4 T cell receptor beta chains were all read from a single sample in a study of shared clonotypes between healthy human individuals. Sequencing used immunoSEQ multiplex PCR; TCRdb keeps in-frame clones, though not all of them. The table has some 650,000 clones, roughly 97% seen once. Sample: naive CD4+ T cells sorted from blood. Subset denoted: CD45RA+ positively selected. These receptors all stem from a woman aged 25-40 years in good health.

This chain connects TRBV28 to TRBJ1-3; the D gene is possibly TRBD1 (5 bases). The CDR3 is made up of 17 amino acids. Trimming removed 3 bases from V and 0 bases from J, with 15 bases in between. Germline-derived CDR1 and CDR2 are MDHEN and SYDVKM. The CDR3 sequence is CASSFGGAWSSGNTIYF. CDR3 in DNA: TGTGCCAGCAGTTTTGGAGGGGCATGGAGCTCTGGAAACACCATATATTTT. The full variable domain, its missing parts supplied by reference TRBV28 and TRBJ1-3, is DVKVTQSSRYLVKRTGEKVFLECVQDMDHENMFWYRQDPGLGLRLIYFSYDVKMKEKGDIPEGYSVSREKKERFSLILESASTNQTSMYLCASSFGGAWSSGNTIYFGEGSWLTVV.

This chain joins TRBV2 and TRBJ1-2; 11 nucleotides line up with TRBD1. Germline assignment: CDR1 SNHLY and CDR2 FYNNEI. The CDR3 consists of 13 residues. J gave up 13 bases and V 5 bases, and 9 bases lay outside the gene matches. The CDR3 region has the DNA TGTGCCAGCAGTTGGGGGGACAGGGGGTTATTCACCTTC. It is translated as CASSWGDRGLFTF.

This chain uses TRBV29-1 with TRBJ2-3, with 7 bases that match TRBD2. The germline V gene encodes CDR1 SQVTM and CDR2 ANQGSEA. The CDR3 contains 14 residues. V shed 6 bases, J shed 0 bases, and the junction held 6 bases outside the gene matches. The CDR3 bases are TGCAGCGTAGGGAGGGGCGCGAGCACAGATACGCAGTATTTT. Residues: CSVGRGASTDTQYF.

The chain links TRBV28 to TRBJ2-4, with 10 bases fitting TRBD2. Germline V gives CDR1 MDHEN, CDR2 SYDVKM. Trimming removed 6 bases from V and 9 bases from J; junction bases left unmatched: 14. This CDR3 has 16 residues. This chain's CDR3 is CASRKERTSGSGIQYF. The CDR3 DNA reads TGTGCCAGCAGGAAAGAACGGACTAGCGGATCGGGCATTCAGTACTTC.